This T cell receptor (beta chain) was documented in a study of T cell changes during pregnancy in multiple sclerosis. There are 13 residues in the CDR3. V gave up 8 bases and J gave up 4 bases; unmatched junction bases: 2. Germline V gene sequence: CDR1 MDHEN, CDR2 SYDVKM. Measured with immunoSEQ multiplex PCR; TCRdb has only the in-frame clones, and not every one. The sample consists of about 8,500 clones, 87% of them appearing once. This receptor was identified in a female donor in good health, enrolled as a control in a pregnancy study. The source material was CD8+ T cells from peripheral blood mononuclear cells, sampled in the first trimester of pregnancy. The V and J genes are TRBV28 and TRBJ2-1; 10 bases are shared with TRBD2. In DNA, the CDR3 is TGTGCCAGCGGACTAGCGGATTACAATGAGCAGTTCTTC. Residues: CASGLADYNEQFF.